The 32 T cell receptor beta chains below come from one sample, sequenced in a study of vaccination and CD4 T cells after COVID-19. Oncomine TCR Beta short-read sequencing was applied to DNA from cultured CD4+ T cells. TCRdb re-analysed the PCR reads in MiXCR, keeping a single row per CDR3 protein. The profile shows about 21,000 distinct CDR3 sequences, 60% of them singletons. Regarding treatment: roughly 10-day PBMC culture with coronavirus spike peptide pools or control peptides (ViraFEST assay). No cognate antigen is known for these TCRs. The starting material was CD4+ T cells from blood, cultured in vitro, obtained after SARS-CoV-2 vaccination. These receptors originate from a human donor who had recovered from COVID-19.

Only a few counts were recorded for this clonotype. The V gene is TRBV6-1, the J gene TRBJ1-5; TRBD1 might be the D (5 bases). Germline V gene data show CDR1 as MNHNS and CDR2 as SASEGT. V lost 7 bases and J 1 base, leaving 14 bases between the germline ends. The CDR3 runs 15 residues. CDR3 amino acids: CASTLWAGSNQPQHF. CDR3 bases: TGTGCCAGCACCCTTTGGGCAGGGAGCAATCAGCCCCAGCATTTT.

The J gene is TRBJ2-7, the V gene TRBV20-1; 7 bases align to TRBD2. This CDR3 has 13 residues. V shed 2 bases and J 4 bases; nucleotides not matched to a gene: 5. Germline V gene data show CDR1 as DFQATT and CDR2 as SNEGSKA (reference sequence). The CDR3 bases are TGCAGTGCTAGACTAGCGGAATATTACGAGCAGTACTTC. This codes for CSARLAEYYEQYF.

This clonotype showed up just a few times. V and J are TRBV6-5 and TRBJ1-2; TRBD1 matches at 9 bases. Trimming removed 4 bases from V and 7 bases from J; junction bases left unmatched: 4. Germline V gene lookup returns CDR1 MNHEY and CDR2 SVGAGI. The CDR3 has 13 amino acids. CDR3: CASSSGQGSGYTF. The CDR3 DNA reads TGTGCCAGCAGTTCGGGACAGGGCTCTGGCTACACCTTC.

This clonotype occurred once. The chain couples TRBV4-1 to TRBJ1-2; 7 positions agree with TRBD1. CDR1 and CDR2 (germline): MGHRA, YSYEKL. This CDR3 is built from 16 residues. Unmatched junction bases numbered 14, after V lost 8 bases and J lost 2 bases. The CDR3 sequence is CASFGRDRKLNYGYTF. CDR3 coding DNA: TGCGCCAGCTTCGGCCGGGACAGAAAGCTAAACTATGGCTACACCTTC.

The rearrangement links TRBV6-2 or TRBV6-3 to TRBJ1-4; 8 bases map to TRBD1. The CDR3 has 14 amino acids. The V segment lost 6 bases and the J segment 8 bases; nucleotides outside the gene matches: 8. CDR1 MNHEY and CDR2 SVGEGT come from the germline V gene. CDR3 sequence reads: CASRLGDRREKLFF. Written as DNA, the CDR3 is TGTGCCAGCAGGCTCGGGGACAGGCGGGAAAAACTGTTTTTT.

V gene TRBV20-1 combines with J gene TRBJ1-5; 7 bases are a match to TRBD1. CDR3 length: 15 amino acids. The V segment lost 2 bases and the J segment 6 bases; nucleotides outside the gene matches: 10. The germline CDR1 and CDR2 sequences are DFQATT and SNEGSKA (reference sequence). The chain's CDR3 is CSARSGGLGGQPQHF. The DNA for the CDR3 is TGCAGTGCTAGATCAGGGGGTCTCGGCGGTCAGCCCCAGCATTTT.

The chain carries TRBV27 and TRBJ2-7; 7 nucleotides align to TRBD2. Germline V gene lookup returns CDR1 MNHEY and CDR2 SMNVEV (reference sequence). The CDR3 covers 13 residues. The ends lost 5 bases at V and 7 bases at J; junction bases unmatched: 8. DNA for the CDR3: TGTGCCAGCAGTCGGCGGGAGTTGGGGGAGCAGTACTTC. Protein: CASSRRELGEQYF.

The chain carries TRBV6-1 and TRBJ1-2, with 7 positions matching TRBD1. The length of the CDR3 is 15 residues. Trimming at V came to 1 base and at J to 5 bases, leaving 7 bases not matched to a gene. Germline CDR1 and CDR2: MNHNS and SASEGT. CDR3 coding DNA: TGTGCCAGCAGTGAAGGAACAGGGGAGCGGTATGGCTACACCTTC. Encoded protein: CASSEGTGERYGYTF.

The V and J genes are TRBV20-1 and TRBJ2-1; 7 bases align to TRBD2. Germline V gene sequence: CDR1 DFQATT, CDR2 SNEGSKA (reference sequence). V trimming: 6 bases; J trimming: 0 bases; junction bases outside the gene matches: 11. The CDR3 has 16 residues. CDR3 sequence: CSASFPSGGSYNEQFF. CDR3 DNA sequence: TGCAGTGCATCTTTCCCCTCGGGGGGCTCCTACAATGAGCAGTTCTTC.

This chain joins TRBV6-1 and TRBJ1-5; 7 nucleotides line up with TRBD1. The trim removed 6 bases at V and 3 bases at J, leaving 5 bases unmatched. Germline V gene data show CDR1 as MNHNS and CDR2 as SASEGT. CDR3 size: 14 residues. The CDR3: CASRGTGVNQPQHF. CDR3 DNA: TGTGCCAGCAGGGGCACAGGGGTCAATCAGCCCCAGCATTTT.

V and J are TRBV7-6 and TRBJ2-7, with 10 bases aligning to TRBD2. The CDR3 has 15 amino acids. Germline-derived CDR1 and CDR2 are SGHVS and FNYEAQ. The V and J ends lost 5 bases and 6 bases, in that order; junction bases with no gene match: 10. The CDR3 region is CASSTELAGVGEQYF. CDR3 DNA: TGTGCCAGCAGCACTGAGCTAGCGGGAGTAGGCGAGCAGTACTTC.

V usage is TRBV6-1 and J usage is TRBJ2-7; 10 bases map to TRBD1. Germline CDR1 is MNHNS and CDR2 is SASEGT. V shed 9 bases, J shed 2 bases, and the junction held 19 bases outside the gene matches. The CDR3 is made up of 18 amino acids. CDR3 nucleotide sequence: TGTGCCAGTCAACCTTACTCGGCGGCGGGACAGGGGACCTACGAGCAGTACTTC. Its protein product is CASQPYSAAGQGTYEQYF.

This clonotype was observed a few times. The rearrangement links TRBV2 to TRBJ1-5; D is possibly TRBD1 (5 bases). Looked up from germline, CDR1 is SNHLY and CDR2 is FYNNEI. V was cut by 6 bases and J by 7 bases, with 16 bases left in between. The CDR3 loop spans 14 amino acids. The CDR3 sequence: CASRRGGFGQPQHF. The DNA of the CDR3 is TGTGCCAGCAGACGTGGGGGTTTTGGGCAGCCCCAGCATTTT.

This clonotype turned up a few times. The CDR3 DNA follows: TGTGCCAGTAGTATTGGCCTGACAGGGATCGGTGGCAATCAGCCCCAGCATTTT. It encodes CASSIGLTGIGGNQPQHF. The rearrangement links TRBV19 to TRBJ1-5; TRBD1 agrees at 7 bases. CDR1 LNHDA and CDR2 SQIVND come from the germline V gene (reference sequence). V lost 3 bases to trimming and J lost 2 bases; unmatched junction nucleotides: 13. The CDR3 has 18 amino acids.

The chain employs TRBV30 and TRBJ2-7; 7 bases align to TRBD1. The CDR3 length is 12 residues. The germline CDR1 and CDR2 sequences are GTSNPN and SVGIG (reference sequence). Trimming cost V 5 bases and J 5 bases; bases outside gene matches: 6. This chain's CDR3 is CAWGQGVNEQYF. Here the CDR3 DNA reads TGTGCCTGGGGGCAGGGGGTCAACGAGCAGTACTTC.

The rearrangement links TRBV10-3 to TRBJ2-3; possibly TRBD2 for D (6 bases). The CDR3 consists of 15 residues. The germline V gene encodes CDR1 ENHRY and CDR2 SYGVKD. With 3 bases removed from V and 0 bases from J, the gap between germline ends came to 10 bases. The CDR3 coding sequence is TGTGCCATCAGTGATCCAGGGACTAGCACAGATACGCAGTATTTT. Protein: CAISDPGTSTDTQYF.

This clonotype has only a few counts. V and J are TRBV6-1 and TRBJ2-6; TRBD1 matches 9 bases. V was pared by 5 bases and J by 0 bases, with 5 bases of the junction left unmatched. The CDR3 extends over 17 amino acids. The germline CDR1 and CDR2 sequences are MNHNS and SASEGT. CDR3 sequence (DNA): TGTGCCAGCAGTACGGGACAGGGACTCTCTGGGGCCAACGTCCTGACTTTC. Translating it yields CASSTGQGLSGANVLTF.

V gene TRBV24-1 combines with J gene TRBJ2-1; 9 bases fit TRBD1. Germline-derived CDR1 and CDR2 are KGHDR and SFDVKD. V lost 5 bases and J lost 4; bases outside the gene matches: 5. The CDR3 is made up of 15 amino acids. CDR3 residues: CATSAPDRGYNEQFF. The CDR3 region has the DNA TGTGCCACCAGTGCCCCGGACAGGGGATACAATGAGCAGTTCTTC.

This clonotype was seen once. The chain links TRBV30 to TRBJ1-1, with D maybe TRBD1 (5 bases). Germline CDR1 is GTSNPN and CDR2 is SVGIG (reference sequence). The CDR3 covers 13 residues. Deletions cut 4 bases from V and 3 bases from J, with 12 bases between. The CDR3 reads CAWKGELDTEAFF. CDR3 nucleotide sequence: TGTGCCTGGAAAGGGGAATTGGACACTGAAGCTTTCTTT.

The rearrangement uses TRBV7-6 and TRBJ2-1, with TRBD1 identical over 9 bases. J gave up 2 bases and V 5 bases, and 4 bases lay outside the gene matches. Germline V lookup: CDR1 SGHVS, CDR2 FNYEAQ. This CDR3 contains 15 residues. As DNA, the CDR3 is TGTGCCAGCAGCCCCGGGACAGGGACCTACAATGAGCAGTTCTTC. Amino acid sequence: CASSPGTGTYNEQFF.

J is TRBJ2-7 and V is TRBV20-1; 7 bases line up with TRBD1. Germline V CDR1 and CDR2: DFQATT, SNEGSKA (reference sequence). This CDR3 contains 13 residues. With 3 bases clipped from V and 6 bases from J, the junction kept 8 bases outside the gene matches. CDR3 loop: CSASLQGVREQYF. CDR3 coding DNA: TGCAGTGCTAGCCTTCAGGGGGTGCGCGAGCAGTACTTC.

This chain uses TRBV7-9 with TRBJ2-1; no clear D. Trimming left V 1 base short and J 6 bases short, with 16 bases between. The V gene's germline CDR1 is SEHNR and CDR2 FQNEAQ (reference sequence). The CDR3 has 16 amino acids. The CDR3 nucleotides are TGTGCCAGCAGCTTAGAAGGGAATCCCCTGTTCAATGAGCAGTTCTTC. Protein product: CASSLEGNPLFNEQFF.

The chain links TRBV27 to TRBJ2-3; D gene uncertain. Germline V gene sequence: CDR1 MNHEY, CDR2 SMNVEV (reference sequence). The V and J ends lost 2 bases and 0 bases respectively, with 9 bases between them. The CDR3 extends over 15 amino acids. The CDR3 sequence: CASSLQDSSTDTQYF. The CDR3 DNA follows: TGTGCCAGCAGTTTACAAGACTCTAGCACAGATACGCAGTATTTT.

This clonotype was detected only a few times. The V gene is TRBV20-1, the J gene TRBJ2-5; the match to TRBD2 covers 9 bases. The CDR3 is 16 amino acids. J lost 0 bases, V lost 1 base, and 6 bases had no gene match. Germline V gives CDR1 DFQATT, CDR2 SNEGSKA (reference sequence). CDR3 loop: CSARGSGGKYQETQYF. CDR3 in DNA: TGCAGTGCTAGAGGGAGCGGGGGGAAGTACCAAGAGACCCAGTACTTC.

A few counts support this clonotype. The chain has TRBV2 and TRBJ2-7; D is unclear. Germline CDR1 SNHLY, CDR2 FYNNEI. The CDR3 has 14 residues. Trimming left V 4 bases short and J 2 bases short, with 12 bases between. CDR3 residues: CASSVTFGPYEQYF. The CDR3 coding sequence is TGTGCCAGCAGTGTTACTTTTGGCCCCTACGAGCAGTACTTC.

This sequence joins TRBV5-5 and TRBJ1-2; tentative D call: TRBD1 (5 bases). V lost 4 bases and J lost 3, with 13 bases in between. The CDR3 is 14 amino acids. Germline CDR1 is SGHKS and CDR2 is YYEKEE (reference sequence). In nucleotides, the CDR3 is TGTGCCAGCAGCGTACAGGACAACGACTATGGCTACACCTTC. It encodes CASSVQDNDYGYTF.

The CDR3 here is CATSGVVGVSTDTQYF. The CDR3 nucleotides are TGTGCCACCAGCGGGGTAGTGGGGGTGAGCACAGATACGCAGTATTTT. This chain joins TRBV15 and TRBJ2-3; D may match TRBD1 or TRBD2 (5 bases each). CDR1 is LNHNV and CDR2 is YYDKDF in the germline V gene (reference sequence). The CDR3 is 16 residues long. Trimming took 5 bases from V and 0 from J, leaving 15 bases between them.

V gene TRBV20-1 combines with J gene TRBJ2-5, with TRBD2 matching over 7 bases. The ends lost 3 bases at V and 5 bases at J; junction bases unmatched: 3. Germline values: CDR1 DFQATT, CDR2 SNEGSKA (reference sequence). The CDR3 runs to 12 residues. This CDR3 is CSASGEGETQYF. The CDR3 bases are TGCAGTGCTAGCGGGGAGGGGGAGACCCAGTACTTC.

The chain is built from TRBV11-3 and TRBJ2-2; no reliable D call. Germline V gives CDR1 SGHNT, CDR2 YENEEA. V gave up 5 bases and J gave up 5 bases, with 12 bases separating them. The CDR3 is 14 residues long. CDR3 bases: TGTGCCAGCAGCCCCTTACCAGATACCGGGGAGCTGTTTTTT. Encoded protein: CASSPLPDTGELFF.

V and J are TRBV5-1 and TRBJ2-7; D is ambiguous. V was clipped by 7 bases and J by 5 bases, with 13 bases between them. The CDR3 runs 12 residues. Germline V gene data show CDR1 as SGHRS and CDR2 as YFSETQ. DNA for the CDR3: TGCGCCAGCCGGAAGGAGTCGCACGAGCAGTACTTC. This encodes CASRKESHEQYF.

This chain links TRBV5-1 with TRBJ1-6, with D maybe TRBD1 (5 bases). There are 13 residues in the CDR3. Germline CDR1 and CDR2: SGHRS and YFSETQ. V shed 0 bases and J shed 10 bases, with 8 bases lying between them. The CDR3, as DNA: TGCGCCAGCAGCTTGGGGGAGGGGTCACCCCTCCACTTT. This encodes CASSLGEGSPLHF.

This chain joins TRBV19 and TRBJ1-6, with a tentative D call TRBD1 (5 bases). Germline-derived CDR1 and CDR2 are LNHDA and SQIVND (reference sequence). The CDR3 is 17 amino acids. The V end lost 3 bases, the J end lost 5 bases, and 17 bases lay between the germline ends. CDR3 coding DNA: TGTGCCAGTAGTATGTTAGCCGGGCAGGGAGATAATTCACCCCTCCACTTT. It codes for CASSMLAGQGDNSPLHF.